The 6 T cell receptor beta chains given below trace back to one sample, sequenced in a study of shared clonotypes between healthy human individuals. Data came from immunoSEQ multiplex PCR; TCRdb stores just in-frame clones and leaves some out. This table holds around 200,000 clones, 65% to 70% found once. Source material: memory CD4+ T cells sorted from blood. As for subset: CD45RA-negative fraction. The receptors originated from a man aged 30 to 39 in good health.

Regarding this clone: In the same sample, other DNA sequences code for this CDR3. The rearrangement links TRBV7-3 to TRBJ1-1; D ambiguous. This CDR3 spans 13 amino acids. Deletions cut 3 bases from V and 1 base from J, with 6 bases between. Germline V gives CDR1 SGHTA, CDR2 FQGTGA. The CDR3 loop is CASSFSQNTEAFF. The CDR3, as DNA: TGTGCCAGCAGCTTTTCGCAGAACACTGAAGCTTTCTTT.

This rearrangement joins TRBV20-1 to TRBJ2-7; TRBD1 aligns across 8 bases. Germline V gene data show CDR1 as DFQATT and CDR2 as SNEGSKA (reference sequence). J lost 4 bases, V lost 7 bases, and 3 bases had no gene match. CDR3 length: 11 amino acids. The CDR3 protein is CSVTGGYEQYF. For the CDR3, the DNA is TGCAGTGTCACAGGGGGGTACGAGCAGTACTTC.

The chain employs TRBV2 and TRBJ2-2, with D tentatively TRBD2 (6 bases). The V end lost 0 bases, the J end lost 4 bases, and 12 bases lay between the germline ends. Germline CDR1 SNHLY, CDR2 FYNNEI. The CDR3 consists of 16 residues. The CDR3 reads CASSEAGGAGTGELFF. The CDR3 nucleotides are TGTGCCAGCAGTGAAGCCGGCGGAGCGGGCACCGGGGAGCTGTTTTTT.

This clone showed up just a few times. The V and J genes are TRBV5-1 and TRBJ2-3, with D uncertain. Germline V gene lookup returns CDR1 SGHRS and CDR2 YFSETQ. Trimming left V 4 bases short and J 2 bases short, with 8 bases between. The CDR3 has 13 residues. CDR3 loop: CASSGQNTDTQYF. CDR3 DNA sequence: TGCGCCAGCAGCGGTCAGAACACAGATACGCAGTATTTT.

The rearrangement links TRBV29-1 to TRBJ1-1; the D gene is possibly TRBD1 (6 bases). The CDR3 spans 14 residues. The germline V gene encodes CDR1 SQVTM and CDR2 ANQGSEA. The V end lost 4 bases, the J end lost 1 base, and 13 bases lay between the germline ends. The CDR3 bases are TGCAGCGTTGGACAGGCGCAAACGAACACTGAAGCTTTCTTT. Translated: CSVGQAQTNTEAFF.

The chain carries TRBV4-1 and TRBJ2-7; 9 bases are a match to TRBD1. Per the germline V gene, CDR1 is MGHRA and CDR2 is YSYEKL. The CDR3 is made up of 16 amino acids. With V trimmed by 0 bases and J by 6 bases, 9 bases remained unmatched. The chain's CDR3 is CASSQEPGTGKLEQYF. CDR3 nucleotide sequence: TGCGCCAGCAGCCAAGAACCCGGGACAGGGAAACTCGAGCAGTACTTC.